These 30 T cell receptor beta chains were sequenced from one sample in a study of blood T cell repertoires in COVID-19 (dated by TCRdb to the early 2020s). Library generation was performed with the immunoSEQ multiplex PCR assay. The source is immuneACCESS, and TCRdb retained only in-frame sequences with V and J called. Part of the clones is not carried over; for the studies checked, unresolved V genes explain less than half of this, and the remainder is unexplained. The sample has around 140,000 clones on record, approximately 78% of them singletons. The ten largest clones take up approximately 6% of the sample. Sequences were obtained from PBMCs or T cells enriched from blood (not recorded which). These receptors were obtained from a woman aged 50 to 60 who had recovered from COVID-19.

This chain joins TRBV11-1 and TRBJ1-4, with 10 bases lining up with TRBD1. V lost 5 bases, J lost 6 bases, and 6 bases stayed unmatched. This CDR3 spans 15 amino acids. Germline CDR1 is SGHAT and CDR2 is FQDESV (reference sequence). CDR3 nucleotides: TGTGCCAGCAGCAAACGACAGGGGGCTTATGAAAAACTGTTTTTT. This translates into CASSKRQGAYEKLFF.

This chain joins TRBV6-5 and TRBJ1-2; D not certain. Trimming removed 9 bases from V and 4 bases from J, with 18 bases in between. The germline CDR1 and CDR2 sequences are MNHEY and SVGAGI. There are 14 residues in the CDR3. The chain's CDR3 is CASRRGEGSYGYTF. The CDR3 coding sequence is TGTGCCAGTCGTCGGGGAGAAGGGTCCTATGGCTACACCTTC.

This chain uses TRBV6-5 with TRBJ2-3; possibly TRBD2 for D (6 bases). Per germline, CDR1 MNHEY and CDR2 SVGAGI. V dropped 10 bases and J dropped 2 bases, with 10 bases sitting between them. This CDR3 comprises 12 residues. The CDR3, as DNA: TGTGCCACTGGCGGGGCCACAGATACGCAGTATTTT. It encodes CATGGATDTQYF.

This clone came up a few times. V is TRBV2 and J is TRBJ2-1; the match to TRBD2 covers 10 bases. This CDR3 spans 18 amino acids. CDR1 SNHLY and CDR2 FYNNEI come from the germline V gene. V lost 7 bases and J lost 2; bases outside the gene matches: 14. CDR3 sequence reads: CASTPPAGGPVAYNEQFF. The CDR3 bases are TGTGCCAGCACTCCCCCAGCGGGGGGGCCTGTCGCCTACAATGAGCAGTTCTTC. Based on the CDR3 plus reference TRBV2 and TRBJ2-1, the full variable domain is EPEVTQTPSHQVTQMGQEVILRCVPISNHLYFYWYRQILGQKVEFLVSFYNNEISEKSEIFDDQFSVERPDGSNFTLKIRSTKLEDSAMYFCASTPPAGGPVAYNEQFFGPGTRLTVL.

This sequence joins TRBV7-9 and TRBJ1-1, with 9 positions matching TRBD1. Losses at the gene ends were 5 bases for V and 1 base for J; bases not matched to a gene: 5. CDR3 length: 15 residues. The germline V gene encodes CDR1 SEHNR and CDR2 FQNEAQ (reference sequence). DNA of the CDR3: TGTGCCAGCAGCCCAACGACAGGGGGGAACACTGAAGCTTTCTTT. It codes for CASSPTTGGNTEAFF.

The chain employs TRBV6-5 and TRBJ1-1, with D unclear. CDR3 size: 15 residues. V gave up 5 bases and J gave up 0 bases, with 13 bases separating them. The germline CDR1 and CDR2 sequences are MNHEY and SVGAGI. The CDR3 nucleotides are TGTGCCAGCAGTCGTCCCTCCGGGGTGAACACTGAAGCTTTCTTT. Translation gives CASSRPSGVNTEAFF.

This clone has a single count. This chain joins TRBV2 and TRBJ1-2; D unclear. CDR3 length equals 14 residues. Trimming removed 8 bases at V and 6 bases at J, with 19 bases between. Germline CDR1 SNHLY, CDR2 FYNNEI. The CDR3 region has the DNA TGTGCCAGCCGACTGACACCCGGGGTACATGGCTACACCTTC. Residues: CASRLTPGVHGYTF.

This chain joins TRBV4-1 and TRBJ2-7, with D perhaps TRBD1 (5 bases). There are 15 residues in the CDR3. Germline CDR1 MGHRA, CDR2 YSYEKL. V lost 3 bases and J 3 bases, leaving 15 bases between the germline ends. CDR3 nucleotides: TGCGCCAGCAGCCACAGATCAGAAGGGGTCTACGAGCAGTACTTC. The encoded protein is CASSHRSEGVYEQYF.

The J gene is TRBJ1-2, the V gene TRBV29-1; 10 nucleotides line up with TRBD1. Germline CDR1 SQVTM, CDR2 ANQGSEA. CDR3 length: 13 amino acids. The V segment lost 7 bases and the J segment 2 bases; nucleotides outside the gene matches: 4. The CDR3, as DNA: TGCAGCGCGGGACAGGGGCCCAACTATGGCTACACCTTC. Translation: CSAGQGPNYGYTF.

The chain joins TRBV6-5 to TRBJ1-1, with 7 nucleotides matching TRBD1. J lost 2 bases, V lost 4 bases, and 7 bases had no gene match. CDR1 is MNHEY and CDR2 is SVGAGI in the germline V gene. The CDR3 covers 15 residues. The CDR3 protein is CASSSGTEQNTEAFF. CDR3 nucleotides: TGTGCCAGCAGTTCGGGGACAGAACAAAACACTGAAGCTTTCTTT.

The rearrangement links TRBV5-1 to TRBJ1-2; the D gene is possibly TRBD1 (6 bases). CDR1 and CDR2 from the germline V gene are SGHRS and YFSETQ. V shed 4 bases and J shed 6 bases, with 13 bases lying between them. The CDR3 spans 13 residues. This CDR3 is CASSPGGGDGYTF. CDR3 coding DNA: TGCGCCAGCAGCCCGGGTGGGGGCGATGGCTACACCTTC.

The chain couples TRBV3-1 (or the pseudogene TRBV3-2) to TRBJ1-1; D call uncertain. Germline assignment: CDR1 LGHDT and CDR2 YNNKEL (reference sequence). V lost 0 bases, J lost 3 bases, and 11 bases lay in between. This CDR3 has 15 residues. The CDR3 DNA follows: TGTGCCAGCAGCCAAGAGGACGACGGGGACACTGAAGCTTTCTTT. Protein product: CASSQEDDGDTEAFF.

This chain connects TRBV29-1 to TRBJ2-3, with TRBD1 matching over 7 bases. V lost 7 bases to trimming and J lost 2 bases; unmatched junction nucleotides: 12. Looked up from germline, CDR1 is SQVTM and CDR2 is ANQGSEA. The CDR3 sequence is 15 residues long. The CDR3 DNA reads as TGCAGCGCCAAAGGACCGGGACAGAACACAGATACGCAGTATTTT. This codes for CSAKGPGQNTDTQYF.

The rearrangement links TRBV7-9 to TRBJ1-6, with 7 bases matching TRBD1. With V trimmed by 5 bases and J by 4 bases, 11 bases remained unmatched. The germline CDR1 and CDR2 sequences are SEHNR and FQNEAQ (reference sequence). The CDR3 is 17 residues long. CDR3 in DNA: TGTGCCAGCAGCAACCTGGAGGGGGCAAATTATAATTCACCCCTCCACTTT. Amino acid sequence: CASSNLEGANYNSPLHF.

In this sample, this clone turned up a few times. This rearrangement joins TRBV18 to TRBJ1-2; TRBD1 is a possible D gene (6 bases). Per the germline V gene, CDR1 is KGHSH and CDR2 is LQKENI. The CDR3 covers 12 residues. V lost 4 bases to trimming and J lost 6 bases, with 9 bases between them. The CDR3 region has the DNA TGTGCCAGCTCACTTCGACAGGATGGCTACACCTTC. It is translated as CASSLRQDGYTF. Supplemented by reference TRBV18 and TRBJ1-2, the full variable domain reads NAGVMQNPRHLVRRRGQEARLRCSPMKGHSHVYWYRQLPEEGLKFMVYLQKENIIDESGMPKERFSAEFPKEGPSILRIQQVVRGDSAAYFCASSLRQDGYTFGSGTRLTVV.

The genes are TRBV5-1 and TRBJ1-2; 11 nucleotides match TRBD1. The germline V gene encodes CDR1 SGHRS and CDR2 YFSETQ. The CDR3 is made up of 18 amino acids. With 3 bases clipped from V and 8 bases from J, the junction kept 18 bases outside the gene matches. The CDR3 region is CASSSDVGQGAASTGYTF. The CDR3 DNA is TGCGCCAGCAGCTCGGATGTAGGACAGGGGGCAGCATCTACGGGCTACACCTTC.

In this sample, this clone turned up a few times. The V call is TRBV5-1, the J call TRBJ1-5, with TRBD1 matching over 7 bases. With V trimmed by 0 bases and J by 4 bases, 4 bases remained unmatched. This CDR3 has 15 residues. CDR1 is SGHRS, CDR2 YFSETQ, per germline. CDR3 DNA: TGCGCCAGCAGCTTGGAGACAGGGACTAATCAGCCCCAGCATTTT. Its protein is CASSLETGTNQPQHF.

CDR3 DNA: TGTGCCAGCAGCCCCCGGACAGGGAAGAATTCACCCCTCCACTTT. Translated: CASSPRTGKNSPLHF. The chain has TRBV7-9 and TRBJ1-6; the match to TRBD1 covers 8 bases. The V and J ends lost 5 bases and 7 bases, in that order; junction bases with no gene match: 7. The CDR3 is 15 amino acids. Per germline, CDR1 SEHNR and CDR2 FQNEAQ (reference sequence). Looking up the rest from reference TRBV7-9 and TRBJ1-6 gives the full variable domain: DTGVSQNPRHKITKRGQNVTFRCDPISEHNRLYWYRQTLGQGPEFLTYFQNEAQLEKSRLLSDRFSAERPKGSFSTLEIQRTEQGDSAMYLCASSPRTGKNSPLHFGNGTRLTVT.

CDR3 DNA: TGTGCCAGCAGCCCCCGGGGGGCCCTCTATGGCTACACCTTC. It is translated as CASSPRGALYGYTF. This chain joins TRBV2 and TRBJ1-2, with D possibly being TRBD1 (6 bases). Germline CDR1 reads SNHLY; CDR2 reads FYNNEI. The CDR3 is 14 residues long. With 6 bases removed from V and 4 bases from J, the gap between germline ends came to 15 bases.

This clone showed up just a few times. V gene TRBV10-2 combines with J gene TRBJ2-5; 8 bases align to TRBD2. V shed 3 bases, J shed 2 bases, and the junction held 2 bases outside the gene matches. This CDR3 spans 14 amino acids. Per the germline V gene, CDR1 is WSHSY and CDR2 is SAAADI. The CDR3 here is CASSDGGGQETQYF. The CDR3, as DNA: TGCGCCAGCAGTGACGGGGGGGGGCAAGAGACCCAGTACTTC.

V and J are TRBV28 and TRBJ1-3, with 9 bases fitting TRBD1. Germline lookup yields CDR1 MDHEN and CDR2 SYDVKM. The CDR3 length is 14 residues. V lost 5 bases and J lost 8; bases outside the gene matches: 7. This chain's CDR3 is CASSPGDRVYTIYF. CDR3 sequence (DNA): TGTGCCAGCAGTCCTGGGGACAGGGTATACACCATATATTTT.

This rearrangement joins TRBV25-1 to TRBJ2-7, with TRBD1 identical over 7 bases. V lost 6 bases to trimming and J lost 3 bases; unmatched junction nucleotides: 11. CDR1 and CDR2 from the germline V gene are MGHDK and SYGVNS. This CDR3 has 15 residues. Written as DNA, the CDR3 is TGTGCCAGCAGCGCTCAAATGGGACAGTTCTACGAGCAGTACTTC. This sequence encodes CASSAQMGQFYEQYF.

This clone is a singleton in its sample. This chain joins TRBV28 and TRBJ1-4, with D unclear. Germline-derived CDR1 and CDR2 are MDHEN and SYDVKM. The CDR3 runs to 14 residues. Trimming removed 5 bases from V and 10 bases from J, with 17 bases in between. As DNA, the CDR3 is TGTGCCAGCAGTAGCTGGACCCTCGGAGGAAAACTGTTTTTT. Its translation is CASSSWTLGGKLFF.

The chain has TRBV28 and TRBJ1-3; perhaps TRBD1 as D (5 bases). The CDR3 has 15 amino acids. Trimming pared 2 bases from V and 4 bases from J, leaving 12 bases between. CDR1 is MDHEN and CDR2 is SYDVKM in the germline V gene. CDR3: CASSLASTAGNTIYF. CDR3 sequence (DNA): TGTGCCAGCAGTTTAGCATCGACAGCAGGAAACACCATATATTTT.

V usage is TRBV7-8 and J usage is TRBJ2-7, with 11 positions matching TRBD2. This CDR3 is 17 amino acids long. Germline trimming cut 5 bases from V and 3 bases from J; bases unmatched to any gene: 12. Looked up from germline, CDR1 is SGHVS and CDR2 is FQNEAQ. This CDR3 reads CASSRSAGTSGVYEQYV. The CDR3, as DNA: TGTGCCAGCAGCCGCTCTGCCGGGACTAGCGGAGTCTACGAGCAGTACGTC.

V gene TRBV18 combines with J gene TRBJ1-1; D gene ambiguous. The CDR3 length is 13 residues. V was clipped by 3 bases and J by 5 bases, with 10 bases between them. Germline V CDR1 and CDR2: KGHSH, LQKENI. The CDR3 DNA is TGTGCCAGCTCACCCCTCCGGGGAACTGAAGCTTTCTTT. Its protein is CASSPLRGTEAFF. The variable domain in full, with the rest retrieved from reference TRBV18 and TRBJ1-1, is NAGVMQNPRHLVRRRGQEARLRCSPMKGHSHVYWYRQLPEEGLKFMVYLQKENIIDESGMPKERFSAEFPKEGPSILRIQQVVRGDSAAYFCASSPLRGTEAFFGQGTRLTVV.

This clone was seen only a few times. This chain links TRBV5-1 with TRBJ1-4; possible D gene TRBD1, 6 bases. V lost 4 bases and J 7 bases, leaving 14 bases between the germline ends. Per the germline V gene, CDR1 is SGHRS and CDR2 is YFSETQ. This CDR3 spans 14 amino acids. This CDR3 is CASSLGRGSEKLFF. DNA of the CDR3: TGCGCCAGCAGCCTCGGGAGGGGGAGTGAAAAACTGTTTTTT.

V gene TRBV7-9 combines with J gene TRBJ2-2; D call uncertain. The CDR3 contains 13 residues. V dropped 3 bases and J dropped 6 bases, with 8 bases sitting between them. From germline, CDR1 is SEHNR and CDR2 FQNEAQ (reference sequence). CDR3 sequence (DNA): TGTGCCAGCAGCTTCACTGGTGCCGGGGAGCTGTTTTTT. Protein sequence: CASSFTGAGELFF. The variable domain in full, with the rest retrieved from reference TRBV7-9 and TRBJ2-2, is DTGVSQNPRHKITKRGQNVTFRCDPISEHNRLYWYRQTLGQGPEFLTYFQNEAQLEKSRLLSDRFSAERPKGSFSTLEIQRTEQGDSAMYLCASSFTGAGELFFGEGSRLTVL.

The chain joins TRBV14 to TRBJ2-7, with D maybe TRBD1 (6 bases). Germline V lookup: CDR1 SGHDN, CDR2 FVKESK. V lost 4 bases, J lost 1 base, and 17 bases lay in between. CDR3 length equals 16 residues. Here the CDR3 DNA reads TGTGCCAGCAGCCCAGATGGGGGCCGATCTTCCTACGAGCAGTACTTC. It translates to CASSPDGGRSSYEQYF.

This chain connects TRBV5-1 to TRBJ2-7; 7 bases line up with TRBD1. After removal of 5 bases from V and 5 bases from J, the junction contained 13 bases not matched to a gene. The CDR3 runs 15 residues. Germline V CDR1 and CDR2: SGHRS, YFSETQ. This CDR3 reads CASRTPQGVINEQYV. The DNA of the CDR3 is TGCGCCAGCAGGACCCCCCAGGGGGTAATCAACGAGCAGTACGTC.